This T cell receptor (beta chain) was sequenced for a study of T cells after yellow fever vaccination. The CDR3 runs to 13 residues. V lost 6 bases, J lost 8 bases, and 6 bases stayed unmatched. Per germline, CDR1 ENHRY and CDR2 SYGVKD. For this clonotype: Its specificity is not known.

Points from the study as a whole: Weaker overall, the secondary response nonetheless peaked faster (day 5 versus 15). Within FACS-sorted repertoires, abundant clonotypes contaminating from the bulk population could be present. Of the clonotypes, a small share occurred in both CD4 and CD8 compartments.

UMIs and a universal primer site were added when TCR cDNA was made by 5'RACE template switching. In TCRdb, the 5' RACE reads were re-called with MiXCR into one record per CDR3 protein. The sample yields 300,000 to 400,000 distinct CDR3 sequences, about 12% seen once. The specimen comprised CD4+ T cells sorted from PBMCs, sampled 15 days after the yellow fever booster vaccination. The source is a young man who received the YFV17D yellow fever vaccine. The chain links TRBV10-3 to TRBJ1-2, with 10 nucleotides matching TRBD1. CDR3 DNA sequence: TGTGCCATCAGAAAAGGGACAGGGGACGGCTACACCTTC. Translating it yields CAIRKGTGDGYTF.